The 4 T cell receptor beta chains in this list originate from one sample, sequenced in a study of cytomegalovirus exposure and HLA in healthy donors. The PCR ran on 60 Vbeta and 13 Jbeta primers. TCRdb's table, derived via immunoSEQ multiplex PCR, lists solely in-frame clones and lacks some. The sample consists of around 200,000 clones, about 80% of them appearing once. Sequencing was carried out using PBMCs. These receptors all come from a boy aged 5-17 years in good health and CMV-seronegative.

The gene calls are TRBV19 and TRBJ2-3; unclear D gene. V was clipped by 2 bases and J by 2 bases, with 5 bases between them. The CDR3 runs 13 residues. CDR1 is LNHDA and CDR2 is SQIVND in the germline V gene (reference sequence). The CDR3 nucleotides are TGTGCCAGTAGTATACAGGCCACAGATACGCAGTATTTT. It yields the protein CASSIQATDTQYF.

Here the CDR3 DNA reads TGTGCCAGTACCCCTCGGTCGACTAGCGGGGGGGCCTCTGAGCAGTTCTTC. Protein product: CASTPRSTSGGASEQFF. The chain uses TRBV19 and TRBJ2-1, with 14 bases matching TRBD2. The CDR3 length is 17 residues. The V segment lost 7 bases and the J segment 9 bases; nucleotides outside the gene matches: 14. Germline CDR1 and CDR2: LNHDA and SQIVND (reference sequence). Complete variable domain (other parts from reference TRBV19 and TRBJ2-1): DGGITQSPKYLFRKEGQNVTLSCEQNLNHDAMYWYRQDPGQGLRLIYYSQIVNDFQKGDIAEGYSVSREKKESFPLTVTSAQKNPTAFYLCASTPRSTSGGASEQFFGPGTRLTVL.

The chain recombines TRBV14 with TRBJ2-1; 11 nucleotides match TRBD2. In germline, CDR1 is SGHDN, CDR2 FVKESK. CDR3 length: 16 amino acids. Trimming removed 6 bases from V and 0 bases from J; junction bases left unmatched: 4. CDR3 sequence (DNA): TGTGCCAGCAGGGATAGCGGGGGGGCCTCCTACAATGAGCAGTTCTTC. Translation: CASRDSGGASYNEQFF.

A remark on this clone: This same CDR3 is encoded by further DNA sequences in the sample. This chain links TRBV4-1 with TRBJ1-2; D is unresolved. Trimming took 0 bases from V and 2 from J, leaving 7 bases between them. The CDR3 spans 14 residues. CDR1 and CDR2 (germline): MGHRA, YSYEKL. CDR3 nucleotides: TGCGCCAGCAGCCAAGATACCAGAAACTATGGCTACACCTTC. Translation gives CASSQDTRNYGYTF.